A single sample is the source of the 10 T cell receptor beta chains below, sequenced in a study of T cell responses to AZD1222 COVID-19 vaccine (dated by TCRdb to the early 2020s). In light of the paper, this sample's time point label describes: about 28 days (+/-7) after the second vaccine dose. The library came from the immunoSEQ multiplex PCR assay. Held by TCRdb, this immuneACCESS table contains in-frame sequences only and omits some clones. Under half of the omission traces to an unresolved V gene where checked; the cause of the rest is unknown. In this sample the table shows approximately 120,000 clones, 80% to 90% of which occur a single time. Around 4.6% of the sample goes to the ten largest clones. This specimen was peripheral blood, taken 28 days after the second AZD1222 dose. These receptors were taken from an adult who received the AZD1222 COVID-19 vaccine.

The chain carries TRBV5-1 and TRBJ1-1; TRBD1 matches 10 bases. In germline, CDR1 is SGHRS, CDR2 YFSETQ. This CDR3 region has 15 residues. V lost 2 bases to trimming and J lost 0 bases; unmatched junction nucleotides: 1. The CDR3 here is CASSFGTGVNTEAFF. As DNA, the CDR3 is TGCGCCAGCAGCTTCGGGACAGGGGTGAACACTGAAGCTTTCTTT.

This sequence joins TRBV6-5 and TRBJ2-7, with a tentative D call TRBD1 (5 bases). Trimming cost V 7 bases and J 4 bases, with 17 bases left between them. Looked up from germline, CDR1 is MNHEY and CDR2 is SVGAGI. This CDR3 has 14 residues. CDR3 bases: TGTGCCAGCATTAGGAGCTGGGGCCCTTACGAGCAGTACTTC. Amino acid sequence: CASIRSWGPYEQYF.

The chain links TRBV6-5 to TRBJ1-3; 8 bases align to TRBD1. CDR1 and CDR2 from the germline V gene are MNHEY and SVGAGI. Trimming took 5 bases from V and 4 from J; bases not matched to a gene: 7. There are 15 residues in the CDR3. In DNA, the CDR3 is TGTGCCAGCAGTAATCAGGGGGCGCGCGGAAACACCATATATTTT. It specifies CASSNQGARGNTIYF.

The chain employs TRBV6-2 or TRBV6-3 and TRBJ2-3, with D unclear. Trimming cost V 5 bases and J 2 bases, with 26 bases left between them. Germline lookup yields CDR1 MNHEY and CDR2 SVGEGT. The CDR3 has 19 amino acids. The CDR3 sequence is CASSNEMDAVMRITDTQYF. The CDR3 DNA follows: TGTGCCAGCAGTAACGAAATGGATGCGGTTATGCGAATCACAGATACGCAGTATTTT.

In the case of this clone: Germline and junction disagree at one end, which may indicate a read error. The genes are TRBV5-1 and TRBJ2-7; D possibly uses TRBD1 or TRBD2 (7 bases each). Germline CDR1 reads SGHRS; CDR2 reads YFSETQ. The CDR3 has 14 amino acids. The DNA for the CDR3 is TGCGCCACCAGCCCAGGGGGGGGGACCTACGAGCAGTACTTC. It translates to CATSPGGGTYEQYF.

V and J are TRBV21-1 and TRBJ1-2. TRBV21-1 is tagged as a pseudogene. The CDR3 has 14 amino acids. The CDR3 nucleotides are TGTGCCAGCAGCAAAGGTCGGTGGGGAGTAGGCTACACCTTC. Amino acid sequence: CASSKGRWGVGYTF.

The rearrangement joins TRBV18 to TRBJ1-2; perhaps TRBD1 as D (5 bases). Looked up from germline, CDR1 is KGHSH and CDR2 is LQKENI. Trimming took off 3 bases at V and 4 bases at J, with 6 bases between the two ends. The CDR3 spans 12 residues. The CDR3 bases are TGTGCCAGCTCACCCGGGACCTATGGCTACACCTTC. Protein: CASSPGTYGYTF.

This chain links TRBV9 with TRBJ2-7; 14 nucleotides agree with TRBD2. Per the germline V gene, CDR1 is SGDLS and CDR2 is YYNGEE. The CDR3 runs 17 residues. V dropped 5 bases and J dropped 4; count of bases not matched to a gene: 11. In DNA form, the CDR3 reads TGTGCCAGCAGGTTGGGGACTAGCGGGAGCGTGCGATACGAGCAGTACTTC. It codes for CASRLGTSGSVRYEQYF.

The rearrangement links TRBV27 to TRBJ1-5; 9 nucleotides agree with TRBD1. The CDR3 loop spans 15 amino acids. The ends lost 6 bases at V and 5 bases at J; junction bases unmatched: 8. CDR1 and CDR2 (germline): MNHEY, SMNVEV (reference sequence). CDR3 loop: CASRLQGAGDQPQHF. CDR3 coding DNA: TGTGCCAGCAGGCTACAGGGGGCAGGCGATCAGCCCCAGCATTTT.

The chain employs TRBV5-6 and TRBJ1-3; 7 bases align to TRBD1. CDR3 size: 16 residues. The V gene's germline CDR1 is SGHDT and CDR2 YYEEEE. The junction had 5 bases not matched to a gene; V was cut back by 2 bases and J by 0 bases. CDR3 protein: CASSFDRALSGNTIYF. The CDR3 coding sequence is TGTGCCAGCAGCTTCGACAGGGCCCTCTCTGGAAACACCATATATTTT.